This entry describes one TCR beta chain. Its matching antigen is unknown. Being off target in a library aimed at alpha chains, this beta chain has a size of little meaning. The sample originates from a study of glioma-infiltrating T cells. The CDR3 loop spans 16 amino acids. CDR1 is MNHNY, CDR2 SVGAGI, per germline (reference sequence). The ends were cut back, 4 bases at V and 0 bases at J, with 15 bases in the middle. Amplification of TCR alpha and beta CDR3 regions from RNA used iRepertoire nested multiplex PCR. TCRdb passed the multiplex PCR reads through MiXCR, listing each CDR3 protein once. The repertoire holds 3,500 to 4,000 distinct CDR3 sequences, with about 90% as singletons. Regarding the study as a whole: Tissue-blood divergence was below expectation in non-neoplastic patients, above in gliomas. CDR3 overlap between tissue and blood was very small.

The sequence was obtained from a human donor with low-grade glioma or glioblastoma, undergoing nonglioma brain surgery, or in good health (not recorded which). The sample consisted of glioma tissue, nonneoplastic brain tissue, or PBMCs (not recorded which). This sequence joins TRBV6-6 and TRBJ1-1, with D possibly being TRBD1 (6 bases). The CDR3 here is CASSLSGTKMNTEAFF. The CDR3 nucleotides are TGTGCCAGCAGTTTATCCGGGACAAAAATGAACACTGAAGCTTTCTTT.